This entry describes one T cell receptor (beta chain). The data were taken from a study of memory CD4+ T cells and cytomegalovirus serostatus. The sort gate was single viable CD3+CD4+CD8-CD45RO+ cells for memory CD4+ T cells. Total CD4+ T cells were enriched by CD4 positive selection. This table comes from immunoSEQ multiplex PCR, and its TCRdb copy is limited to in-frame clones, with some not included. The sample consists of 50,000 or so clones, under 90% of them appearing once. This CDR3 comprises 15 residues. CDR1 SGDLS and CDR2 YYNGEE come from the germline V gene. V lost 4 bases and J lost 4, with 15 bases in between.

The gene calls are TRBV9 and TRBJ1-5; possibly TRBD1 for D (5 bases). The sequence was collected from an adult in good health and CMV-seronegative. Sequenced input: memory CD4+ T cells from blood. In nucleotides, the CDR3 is TGTGCCAGCAGCCCCCGCCCGGGGCATAATCAGCCCCAGCATTTT. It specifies CASSPRPGHNQPQHF.